This note documents a single T cell receptor gamma chain sequence. Its cognate antigen is unknown. This CDR3 is also generated by other DNA sequences in the sample. Extracted RNA was reverse transcribed into cDNA. Pooled V-gene forward primers with one constant-region reverse primer generated the CDR3 amplicons by multiplex PCR. TCRdb re-called the multiplex PCR reads using CATT. In the table there are tens of thousands of gamma-chain clones, roughly 20% of which are singletons. The sorted cells were CD3+ Vdelta1+ Vdelta2- thymocytes from alphabeta-depleted thymus. Vdelta1+ thymocyte sorts reached between about 97% and 99.6% purity. This specimen comes from a study of Vδ1+ human thymocytes. Study results and limitations: Approximately 20% of thymic delta-chain sequences were Vdelta2, with few Vdelta3, unlike blood Vdelta1+ controls. Thymic TRG and TRD repertoires appeared highly polyclonal. Bulk repertoire data may be misinterpreted because of unexpected Vdelta2 sequences.

V gave up 0 bases and J gave up 5 bases; unmatched junction bases: 4. The CDR3 length is 13 residues. In germline, CDR1 is EGSTGY, CDR2 YDSYTSSV. The rearrangement joins TRGV4 to TRGJ1 or TRGJ2. This sequence was found in a boy in the first two years of life who had congenital heart surgery. The sample taken for sequencing was Vdelta1+ gamma-delta thymocytes from the thymus. Subset of the sample: FACS-sorted CD3+ TCRalphabeta- TCRVdelta1+ TCRVdelta2- thymocytes. The CDR3 sequence: CATWDGPDYKKLF. In DNA form, the CDR3 reads TGTGCCACCTGGGATGGGCCAGATTATAAGAAACTCTTT.